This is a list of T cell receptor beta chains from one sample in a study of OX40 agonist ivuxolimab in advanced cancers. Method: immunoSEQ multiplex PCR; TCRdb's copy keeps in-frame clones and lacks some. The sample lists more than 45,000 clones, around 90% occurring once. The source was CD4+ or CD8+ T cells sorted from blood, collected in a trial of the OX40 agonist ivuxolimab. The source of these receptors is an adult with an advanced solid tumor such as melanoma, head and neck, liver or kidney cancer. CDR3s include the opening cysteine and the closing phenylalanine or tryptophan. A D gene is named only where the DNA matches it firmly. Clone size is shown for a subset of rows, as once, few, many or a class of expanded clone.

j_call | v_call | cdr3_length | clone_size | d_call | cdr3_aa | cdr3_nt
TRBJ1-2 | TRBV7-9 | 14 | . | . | CASSAGQTNYGYTF | TGTGCCAGCAGCGCCGGACAGACTAACTATGGCTACACCTTC
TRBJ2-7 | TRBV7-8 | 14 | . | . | CASSLTGSGYAQYF | TGTGCCAGCAGCTTAACGGGGAGCGGCTACGCGCAGTACTTC
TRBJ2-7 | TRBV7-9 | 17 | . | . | CASSHNRAESGSYEQYF | TGTGCCAGCAGCCACAATCGGGCGGAGTCGGGGTCCTACGAGCAGTACTTC
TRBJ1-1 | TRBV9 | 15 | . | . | CASSPPQGGNTEAFF | TGTGCCAGCAGCCCCCCCCAGGGCGGGAACACTGAAGCTTTCTTT
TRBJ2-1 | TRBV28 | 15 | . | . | CASSLYTRPHNEQFF | TGTGCCAGCAGTTTATATACTAGGCCCCACAATGAGCAGTTCTTC
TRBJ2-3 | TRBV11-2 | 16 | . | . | CASSLAGQGKTDTQYF | TGTGCCAGCAGCTTAGCGGGGCAGGGGAAAACAGATACGCAGTATTTT
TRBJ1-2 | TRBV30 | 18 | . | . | CAWSVEWGGGDTNYGYTF | TGTGCCTGGAGTGTAGAATGGGGTGGGGGCGATACTAACTATGGCTACACCTTC
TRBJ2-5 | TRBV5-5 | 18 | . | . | CASSSEATGRSYQETQYF | TGTGCCAGCAGCTCCGAAGCGACGGGGAGATCGTACCAAGAGACCCAGTACTTC
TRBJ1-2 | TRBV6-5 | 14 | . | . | CASSYARQCYGYTF | TGTGCCAGCAGTTATGCCAGACAGTGCTATGGCTACACCTTC
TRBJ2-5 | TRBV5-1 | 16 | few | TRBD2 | CASSLGPGGSPETQYF | TGCGCCAGCAGCTTGGGGCCCGGGGGGTCCCCGGAGACCCAGTACTTC
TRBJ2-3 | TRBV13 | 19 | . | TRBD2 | CASSLGGTSGRFGTDTQYF | TGTGCCAGCAGCTTAGGAGGGACTAGCGGGAGATTTGGCACAGATACGCAGTATTTT
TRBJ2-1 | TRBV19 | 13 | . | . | CASSTGEGWEQFF | TGTGCCAGTAGTACAGGGGAAGGATGGGAGCAGTTCTTC
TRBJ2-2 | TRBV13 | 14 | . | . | CASSSFLAAGELFF | TGTGCCAGCAGCTCCTTTTTGGCGGCCGGGGAGCTGTTTTTT
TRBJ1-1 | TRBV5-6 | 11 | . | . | CASSFSAEAFF | TGTGCCAGCAGCTTTAGCGCTGAAGCTTTCTTT
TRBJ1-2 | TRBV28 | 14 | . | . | CASSLAGTNYGYTF | TGTGCCAGCAGTTTAGCGGGAACCAACTATGGCTACACCTTC
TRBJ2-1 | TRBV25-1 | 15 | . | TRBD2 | CASSDQGLAGDEQFF | TGTGCCAGCAGTGACCAAGGTCTAGCGGGAGATGAGCAGTTCTTC
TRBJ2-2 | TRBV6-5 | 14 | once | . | CASSYGPNTGELFF | TGTGCCAGCAGTTACGGTCCGAACACCGGGGAGCTGTTTTTT
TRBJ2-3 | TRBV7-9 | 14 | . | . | CASSPVIPQDTQYF | TGTGCCAGCAGCCCGGTAATACCACAGGATACGCAGTATTTT
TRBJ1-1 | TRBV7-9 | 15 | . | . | CASSLGLGQNTEAFF | TGTGCCAGCAGCTTAGGGTTGGGGCAGAACACTGAAGCTTTCTTT
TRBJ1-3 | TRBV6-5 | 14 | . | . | CASSFLGFGNTIYF | TGTGCCAGCAGTTTTTTGGGTTTCGGAAACACCATATATTTT
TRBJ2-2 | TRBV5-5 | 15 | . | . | CASSLFAGTPGELFF | TGTGCCAGCAGCTTATTTGCCGGGACGCCCGGGGAGCTGTTTTTT
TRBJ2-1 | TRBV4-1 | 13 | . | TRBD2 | CASSHAGGSEQFF | TGCGCCAGCAGCCATGCGGGAGGGTCTGAGCAGTTCTTC
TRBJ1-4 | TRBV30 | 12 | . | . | CAWDSQDEKLFF | TGTGCCTGGGACAGCCAAGATGAAAAACTGTTTTTT
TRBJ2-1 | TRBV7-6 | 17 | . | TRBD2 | CASSSPGLAGSYNEQFF | TGTGCCAGCAGCTCCCCGGGACTAGCGGGGTCCTACAATGAGCAGTTCTTC
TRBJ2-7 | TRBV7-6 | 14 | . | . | CASSLDADPYEQYF | TGTGCCAGCAGCTTAGATGCGGACCCCTACGAGCAGTACTTC
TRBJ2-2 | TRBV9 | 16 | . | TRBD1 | CASSTPQGADTGELFF | TGTGCCAGCAGCACACCGCAGGGGGCCGACACCGGGGAGCTGTTTTTT
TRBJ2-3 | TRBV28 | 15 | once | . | CASSPLRTSTDTQYF | TGTGCCAGCAGTCCCCTGAGGACTAGCACAGATACGCAGTATTTT
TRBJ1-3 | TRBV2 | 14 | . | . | CASSEISSGNTIYF | TGTGCCAGCAGTGAAATCTCCTCTGGAAACACCATATATTTT
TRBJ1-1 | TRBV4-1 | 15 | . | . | CASSPSGRMNTEAFF | TGCGCCAGCAGCCCTTCGGGACGGATGAACACTGAAGCTTTCTTT
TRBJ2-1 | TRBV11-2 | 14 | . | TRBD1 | CASSRPDRGNEQFF | TGTGCCAGCAGCCGCCCAGACAGGGGCAATGAGCAGTTCTTC
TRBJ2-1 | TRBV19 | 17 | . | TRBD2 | CASSIDAYGTSAPEQFF | TGTGCCAGTAGTATAGATGCCTACGGGACTAGCGCTCCGGAGCAGTTCTTC
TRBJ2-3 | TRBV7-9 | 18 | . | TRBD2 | CASSSPVDSGRATDTQYF | TGTGCCAGCAGCTCCCCCGTTGATAGCGGGAGGGCCACAGATACGCAGTATTTT
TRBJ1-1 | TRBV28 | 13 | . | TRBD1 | CASSGTGGTEAFF | TGTGCCAGCAGTGGGACAGGGGGCACTGAAGCTTTCTTT
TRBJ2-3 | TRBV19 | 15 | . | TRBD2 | CASSPLAGAPDTQYF | TGTGCCAGTAGCCCACTAGCGGGAGCTCCAGATACGCAGTATTTT
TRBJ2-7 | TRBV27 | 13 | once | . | CASSLGDNYEQYF | TGTGCCAGCAGTTTAGGGGACAACTACGAGCAGTACTTC
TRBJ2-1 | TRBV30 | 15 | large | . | CAWSVQGGFKNEQFF | TGTGCCTGGAGTGTACAGGGAGGGTTTAAGAATGAGCAGTTCTTC
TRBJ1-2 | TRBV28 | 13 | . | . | CASGPIANYGYTF | TGTGCCAGCGGACCAATAGCTAACTATGGCTACACCTTC
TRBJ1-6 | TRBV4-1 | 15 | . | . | CASSQGAGSDSPLHF | TGCGCCAGCAGCCAAGGGGCAGGGTCCGATTCACCCCTCCACTTT
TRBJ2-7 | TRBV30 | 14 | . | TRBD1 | CAWSRGQGAYEQYF | TGTGCCTGGAGTCGGGGACAGGGTGCGTACGAGCAGTACTTC
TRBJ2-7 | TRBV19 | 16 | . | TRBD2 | CASRPGLARFPYEQYF | TGTGCCAGTAGGCCAGGACTAGCTCGTTTCCCCTACGAGCAGTACTTC
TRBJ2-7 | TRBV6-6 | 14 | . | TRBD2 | CASGNGGAGYEQYF | TGTGCCAGCGGTAACGGGGGGGCGGGCTACGAGCAGTACTTC
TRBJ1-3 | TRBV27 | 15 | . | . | CASSPRGVSGNTIYF | TGTGCCAGCAGCCCTCGGGGGGTCTCTGGAAACACCATATATTTT
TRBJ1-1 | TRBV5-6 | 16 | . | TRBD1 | CASSPGQVEMNTEAFF | TGTGCCAGCAGCCCAGGACAGGTAGAGATGAACACTGAAGCTTTCTTT
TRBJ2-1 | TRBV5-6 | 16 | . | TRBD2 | CASRPWGGLPYNEQFF | TGTGCCAGCAGGCCCTGGGGGGGACTCCCCTACAATGAGCAGTTCTTC
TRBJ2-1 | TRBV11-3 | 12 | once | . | CASSPGLDEQFF | TGTGCCAGCAGCCCAGGACTGGACGAGCAGTTCTTC
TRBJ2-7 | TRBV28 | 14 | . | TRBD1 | CATVMTGSTYEQYF | TGTGCCACCGTAATGACAGGGTCAACCTACGAGCAGTACTTC
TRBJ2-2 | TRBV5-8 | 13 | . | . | CASSLGGTGELFF | TGTGCCAGCAGCTTAGGCGGCACCGGGGAGCTGTTTTTT
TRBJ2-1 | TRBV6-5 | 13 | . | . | CASSYSFGNEQFF | TGTGCCAGCAGTTACTCGTTTGGCAATGAGCAGTTCTTC
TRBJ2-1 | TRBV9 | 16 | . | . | CASSVGAEPLYNEQFF | TGTGCCAGCAGCGTAGGGGCCGAGCCCCTATACAATGAGCAGTTCTTC
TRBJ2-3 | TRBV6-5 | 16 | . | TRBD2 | CASSYTSGQPTDTQYF | TGTGCCAGCAGTTACACTAGCGGGCAACCCACAGATACGCAGTATTTT